The 5 T cell receptor beta chains below were found in one sample sequenced in a study of T cell clonality in common variable immunodeficiency. Profiling relied on immunoSEQ multiplex PCR, and the TCRdb table lists in-frame clones only, not all of them. Altogether tens of thousands of clones were found in the sample, and no singletons occur. Sequencing input: peripheral blood mononuclear cells. The receptors shown here come from a person aged 18 to 75 in good health.

This clone was counted ten times or more. The sequenced fragment ends 3 residues before the CDR3 boundary, so the rest is inferred from the germline J gene. V is TRBV30 and J is TRBJ1-1; 8 bases are a match to TRBD1. Germline V gene data show CDR1 as GTSNPN and CDR2 as SVGIG (reference sequence). V lost 0 bases, J lost 5 bases, and 5 bases stayed unmatched. The CDR3 extends over 14 amino acids. The CDR3 sequence is CAWSVGQGRTEAFF. The sequenced CDR3 bases are TGTGCCTGGAGTGTCGGACAGGGAAGGACTGAA.

This clone was picked up many times. The sequenced fragment ends 3 residues before the CDR3 boundary, so the rest is inferred from the germline J gene. The gene calls are TRBV5-1 and TRBJ1-1; D perhaps matches TRBD1 (5 bases). V was shortened by 4 bases and J by 3 bases, with 13 bases between the two germline ends. From germline, CDR1 is SGHRS and CDR2 YFSETQ. The CDR3 runs 14 residues. Partial CDR3 DNA: TGCGCCAGCAGCGTCCCTGGGGGGTACACTGAA. Protein sequence: CASSVPGGYTE. The full CDR3 reads CASSVPGGYTEAFF.

This clone was observed at least ten times. The DNA ends 3 residues before the CDR3 does, and the rest of the CDR3 is filled in from the germline J gene. The V call is TRBV20-1, the J call TRBJ2-2, with a possible D match to TRBD2 (5 bases). Trimming left V 6 bases short and J 7 bases short, with 15 bases between. This CDR3 comprises 13 residues. The germline gives CDR1 DFQATT, CDR2 SNEGSKA (reference sequence). The CDR3 loop reads CSARDRGNGELFF. CDR3 bases read: TGCAGTGCCCGAGACCGGGGTAACGGGGAG.

For this clone: The read ends 3 residues before the CDR3 terminus; that terminus is restored from the germline J gene. This chain uses TRBV30 with TRBJ1-2, with TRBD1 as a possible D gene (6 bases). In germline, CDR1 is GTSNPN, CDR2 SVGIG (reference sequence). This CDR3 comprises 12 residues. Partial CDR3 DNA: TGTGTCCGGAGTCCGACAGGCTATGGC. It translates to CVRSPTGYG. From start to end, the CDR3 is CVRSPTGYGYTF.

In this sample, this clone turned up many times. Read data end 3 residues before the CDR3 end; the end is taken from the germline J gene. J is TRBJ2-7 and V is TRBV12-3 or TRBV12-4; 11 positions agree with TRBD2. V was pared by 3 bases and J by 1 base, with 2 bases of the junction left unmatched. The CDR3 length is 15 residues. The CDR3 DNA, read in part, is TGTGCCAGCAGTTTGACTAGCGGGGCGTCCTACGAG. It encodes CASSLTSGASYE. The CDR3 in full is CASSLTSGASYEQYF.